One T cell receptor (beta chain) is described in this entry. Clones were sequenced by immunoSEQ multiplex PCR, and TCRdb holds only the in-frame ones, with some missing. Of 70,000 or so clones detected, approximately 88% appear once; the ten largest clones hold roughly 4.8%. The germline V gene has CDR1 SGHRS and CDR2 YFSETQ. The V and J ends lost 6 bases and 0 bases respectively, with 12 bases between them. CDR3 length: 15 residues. The record originates from a study of technical replicates of blood from a few donors. Specimen: PBMCs. The V and J genes are TRBV5-1 and TRBJ1-4, with D possibly TRBD1 on 6 matching bases. This sequence was found in a human donor in good health. Some clones in this sample may be carry-over from other donors' samples. The CDR3 DNA follows: TGCGCCAGCACCGGGGGGGCAGCAACTAATGAAAAACTGTTTTTT. Encoded protein: CASTGGAATNEKLFF.